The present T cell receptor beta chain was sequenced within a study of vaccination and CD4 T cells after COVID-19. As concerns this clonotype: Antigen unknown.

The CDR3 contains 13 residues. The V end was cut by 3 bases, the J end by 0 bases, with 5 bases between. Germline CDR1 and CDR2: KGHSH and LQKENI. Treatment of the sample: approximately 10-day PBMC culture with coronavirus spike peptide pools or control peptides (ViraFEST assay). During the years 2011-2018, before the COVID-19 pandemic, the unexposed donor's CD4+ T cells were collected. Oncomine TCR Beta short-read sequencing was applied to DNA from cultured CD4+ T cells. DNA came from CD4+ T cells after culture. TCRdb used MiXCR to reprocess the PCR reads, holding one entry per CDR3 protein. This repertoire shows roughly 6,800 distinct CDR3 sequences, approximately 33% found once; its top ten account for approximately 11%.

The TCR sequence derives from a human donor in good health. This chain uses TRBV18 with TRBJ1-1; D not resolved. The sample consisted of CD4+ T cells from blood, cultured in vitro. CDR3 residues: CASSPTLNTEAFF. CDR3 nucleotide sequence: TGTGCCAGCTCACCCACGCTGAACACTGAAGCTTTCTTT.